The 8 T cell receptor beta chains listed next were all sequenced from one sample in a study of blood T cell repertoires in COVID-19. Sequenced by immunoSEQ multiplex PCR; TCRdb stores in-frame clones only, minus some. The sample lists 200,000 to 250,000 clones, about four fifths seen once, with about 3.7% in the top ten. Input material: PBMCs or T cells enriched from blood (not recorded which). The source of these receptors is a woman aged 60-70 years who had recovered from COVID-19.

CDR3 residues: CASSLGGGRGNSPLHF. The CDR3 DNA reads as TGCGCCAGCAGCTTGGGTGGAGGACGGGGGAATTCACCCCTCCACTTT. This sequence joins TRBV5-1 and TRBJ1-6; maybe TRBD1 (5 bases). Germline assignment: CDR1 SGHRS and CDR2 YFSETQ. The CDR3 extends over 16 amino acids. Trimming shortened V by 0 bases and J by 7 bases, and 14 bases separated the two germline ends.

This chain uses TRBV19 with TRBJ2-1; 9 bases match TRBD2. This CDR3 is 16 amino acids long. Germline values: CDR1 LNHDA, CDR2 SQIVND (reference sequence). After removal of 3 bases from V and 2 bases from J, the junction contained 5 bases not matched to a gene. CDR3 sequence (DNA): TGTGCCAGTAGTATCCGGACTAGCGAGACCTACAATGAGCAGTTCTTC. Translating gives CASSIRTSETYNEQFF. Variable domain in full (rest from reference TRBV19 and TRBJ2-1): DGGITQSPKYLFRKEGQNVTLSCEQNLNHDAMYWYRQDPGQGLRLIYYSQIVNDFQKGDIAEGYSVSREKKESFPLTVTSAQKNPTAFYLCASSIRTSETYNEQFFGPGTRLTVL.

V is TRBV19 and J is TRBJ2-2; 10 bases align to TRBD2. J lost 6 bases, V lost 0 bases, and 16 bases had no gene match. The CDR3 sequence is 20 residues long. Per the germline V gene, CDR1 is LNHDA and CDR2 is SQIVND (reference sequence). The CDR3 DNA reads TGTGCCAGTAGTATAGATCTCTCGTTCGATCTAGCGGGAGTCTCCGGGGAGCTGTTTTTT. Protein: CASSIDLSFDLAGVSGELFF.

This chain links TRBV27 with TRBJ2-1, with D possibly being TRBD2 (6 bases). The V and J ends lost 2 bases and 4 bases respectively, with 9 bases between them. Germline-derived CDR1 and CDR2 are MNHEY and SMNVEV (reference sequence). The CDR3 totals 14 residues. This chain's CDR3 is CASSLREKYNEQFF. The CDR3 bases are TGTGCCAGCAGTTTACGGGAGAAATACAATGAGCAGTTCTTC.

This chain connects TRBV6-5 to TRBJ1-5; D remains unclear. The germline gives CDR1 MNHEY, CDR2 SVGAGI. The CDR3 covers 12 residues. V dropped 6 bases and J dropped 8 bases, with 11 bases sitting between them. The CDR3 DNA is TGTGCCAGCAGCTTCAATAGTGAGCCCCAGCATTTT. Translated: CASSFNSEPQHF.

The chain recombines TRBV7-6 with TRBJ1-2; TRBD1 matches 8 bases. The CDR3 contains 15 residues. With V trimmed by 1 base and J by 8 bases, 9 bases remained unmatched. Germline V gene lookup returns CDR1 SGHVS and CDR2 FNYEAQ. The chain's CDR3 is CASSLEAQGQEGYTF. Written as DNA, the CDR3 is TGTGCCAGCAGCTTAGAGGCCCAGGGACAGGAAGGCTACACCTTC.

The chain carries TRBV27 and TRBJ2-7; 10 nucleotides agree with TRBD2. V shed 5 bases and J 0 bases; nucleotides not matched to a gene: 7. The CDR3 loop spans 16 amino acids. Germline CDR1 reads MNHEY; CDR2 reads SMNVEV (reference sequence). CDR3 amino acids: CASSPIAGGLSYEQYF. The CDR3 region has the DNA TGTGCCAGCAGTCCGATAGCGGGGGGCCTCTCCTACGAGCAGTACTTC.

The rearrangement joins TRBV12-5 to TRBJ1-4; D is unclear. Trimming took off 0 bases at V and 8 bases at J, with 19 bases between the two ends. CDR1 is LGHNT and CDR2 is FRNRAP in the germline V gene. This CDR3 has 17 amino acids. CDR3 region: CASGLVFQNVPREKLFF. The CDR3 bases are TGTGCTAGTGGTTTGGTATTTCAAAACGTCCCTAGGGAAAAACTGTTTTTT.